These 20 T cell receptor beta chains were sequenced from one sample in a study of blood T cell repertoires in COVID-19. Assay used: immunoSEQ multiplex PCR; TCRdb lists only in-frame clones, some missing. The profile shows 55,000 to 80,000 clones, over 70% of them singletons. Sequencing was performed on peripheral blood. The receptors stem from a human donor in a cohort sampled during active COVID-19.

The V call is TRBV15, the J call TRBJ1-1, with D hard to call. The CDR3 consists of 17 residues. Trimming removed 0 bases from V and 8 bases from J, with 22 bases in between. Looked up from germline, CDR1 is LNHNV and CDR2 is YYDKDF (reference sequence). CDR3 in DNA: TGTGCCACCAGCAGAGATAATTCGGCAGGCACGCGACGAGAAGCTTTCTTT. Residues: CATSRDNSAGTRREAFF.

J is TRBJ1-1 and V is TRBV10-3; 9 positions agree with TRBD1. The J segment lost 10 bases and the V segment lost 11 bases, leaving 17 bases of the junction unmatched. CDR1 and CDR2 (germline): ENHRY, SYGVKD. This CDR3 has 14 amino acids. CDR3 amino acids: CAACPGQGWVGAFF. The DNA for the CDR3 is TGTGCCGCTTGTCCGGGACAGGGATGGGTGGGAGCTTTCTTT.

The genes are TRBV5-1 and TRBJ1-1, with 7 bases aligning to TRBD1. Germline trimming cut 5 bases from V and 4 bases from J; bases unmatched to any gene: 8. The CDR3 sequence is 14 residues long. Looked up from germline, CDR1 is SGHRS and CDR2 is YFSETQ. The CDR3, as DNA: TGCGCCAGCAGTCCAAATCCAGGGGGCACTGAAGCTTTCTTT. Protein: CASSPNPGGTEAFF.

This chain joins TRBV27 and TRBJ2-7; D is possibly TRBD2 (6 bases). The CDR3 is 16 amino acids. The V end lost 6 bases, the J end lost 4 bases, and 22 bases lay between the germline ends. Germline V gene lookup returns CDR1 MNHEY and CDR2 SMNVEV (reference sequence). CDR3 in amino acids: CASSRGRLVGFYEQYF. The CDR3 DNA sequence: TGTGCCAGCAGCCGAGGGAGACTAGTCGGATTTTACGAGCAGTACTTC.

V gene TRBV6-2 or TRBV6-3 combines with J gene TRBJ2-1; a weak D match, TRBD2 (6 bases). This CDR3 has 14 amino acids. V shed 3 bases and J shed 7 bases, with 13 bases lying between them. Germline V gene lookup returns CDR1 MNHEY and CDR2 SVGEGT. The CDR3 sequence: CASSYAGPGNEQFF. The CDR3 DNA reads TGTGCCAGCAGTTATGCGGGACCGGGTAATGAGCAGTTCTTC.

The chain links TRBV5-1 to TRBJ2-5; TRBD1 aligns across 8 bases. This CDR3 region has 15 residues. With 1 base clipped from V and 4 bases from J, the junction kept 6 bases outside the gene matches. CDR1 is SGHRS and CDR2 is YFSETQ in the germline V gene. This CDR3 reads CASSLTGQGGETQYF. CDR3 in DNA: TGCGCCAGCAGCTTGACCGGACAGGGTGGAGAGACCCAGTACTTC. Full variable domain (remainder filled in from reference TRBV5-1 and TRBJ2-5): KAGVTQTPRYLIKTRGQQVTLSCSPISGHRSVSWYQQTPGQGLQFLFEYFSETQRNKGNFPGRFSGRQFSNSRSEMNVSTLELGDSALYLCASSLTGQGGETQYFGPGTRLLVL.

The rearrangement uses TRBV10-1 and TRBJ2-7, with TRBD1 as a possible D gene (6 bases). Per germline, CDR1 WNHNN and CDR2 SYGVQD (reference sequence). The CDR3 sequence is 13 residues long. The ends were cut back, 2 bases at V and 6 bases at J, with 11 bases in the middle. This chain's CDR3 is CASSEGAGVEQYF. The CDR3 coding sequence is TGCGCCAGCAGTGAGGGGGCAGGGGTCGAGCAGTACTTC.

The chain has TRBV6-5 and TRBJ1-6; possible D gene TRBD1, 5 bases. Germline assignment: CDR1 MNHEY and CDR2 SVGAGI. CDR3 length: 15 amino acids. V lost 0 bases, J lost 6 bases, and 9 bases lay in between. CDR3: CASSYSKQGNSPLHF. The CDR3 DNA is TGTGCCAGCAGTTACTCGAAGCAGGGTAATTCACCCCTCCACTTT.

In its sample, this clone was seen once. This chain joins TRBV7-9 and TRBJ1-4; 9 nucleotides match TRBD1. Per the germline V gene, CDR1 is SEHNR and CDR2 is FQNEAQ (reference sequence). Germline trimming cut 5 bases from V and 8 bases from J; bases unmatched to any gene: 6. The CDR3 sequence is 14 residues long. The CDR3 DNA reads as TGTGCCAGCAGCAACAGGGGGCGTGTAGAAAAACTGTTTTTT. Amino acid sequence: CASSNRGRVEKLFF.

The V gene is TRBV5-4, the J gene TRBJ2-3; TRBD2 matches 7 bases. V lost 0 bases and J lost 0; bases outside the gene matches: 4. The germline gives CDR1 SGHNT, CDR2 YYREEE (reference sequence). The CDR3 totals 16 residues. CDR3 in DNA: TGTGCCAGCAGCTTGGGCCTAGCGGCTAGCACAGATACGCAGTATTTT. This translates into CASSLGLAASTDTQYF.

This clone has just one count. The J gene is TRBJ2-4, the V gene TRBV4-1; 8 nucleotides line up with TRBD2. Germline V gives CDR1 MGHRA, CDR2 YSYEKL. CDR3 length: 16 amino acids. The V segment lost 0 bases and the J segment 7 bases; nucleotides outside the gene matches: 8. For the CDR3, the DNA is TGCGCCAGCAGCCAAGATAGCGGGGCCAAAGGGAACATTCAGTACTTC. Encoded protein: CASSQDSGAKGNIQYF.

The chain uses TRBV10-2 and TRBJ1-5; D might be TRBD1 (6 bases). V lost 0 bases, J lost 7 bases, and 13 bases lay in between. The CDR3 extends over 15 amino acids. Germline values: CDR1 WSHSY, CDR2 SAAADI. The DNA for the CDR3 is TGCGCCAGCAGTGAGTCAAGGGGGTCGGGCCAGCCCCAGCATTTT. This gives the protein CASSESRGSGQPQHF.

The genes are TRBV5-5 and TRBJ2-7; no firm D call. The CDR3 is made up of 14 amino acids. Looked up from germline, CDR1 is SGHKS and CDR2 is YYEKEE (reference sequence). V shed 0 bases and J shed 0 bases, with 7 bases lying between them. CDR3 region: CASSLGLSSYEQYF. The CDR3 coding sequence is TGTGCCAGCAGCTTGGGACTCAGCTCCTACGAGCAGTACTTC.

In this sample, this clone turned up a few times. The chain has TRBV9 and TRBJ2-7; D is possibly TRBD1 (6 bases). CDR3 length equals 14 residues. V lost 0 bases and J lost 2, with 9 bases in between. Germline CDR1 is SGDLS and CDR2 is YYNGEE. CDR3: CASSVEPGAYEQYF. In nucleotides, the CDR3 is TGTGCCAGCAGCGTAGAACCAGGGGCCTACGAGCAGTACTTC.

The chain links TRBV6-2 or TRBV6-3 to TRBJ1-5, with 8 bases lining up with TRBD1. The CDR3 covers 18 residues. Trimming removed 2 bases from V and 3 bases from J; junction bases left unmatched: 12. Germline V gives CDR1 MNHEY, CDR2 SVGEGT. CDR3 nucleotides: TGTGCCAGCAGTTACGATCCTACCCGGACAGGGTTCAATCAGCCCCAGCATTTT. It translates to CASSYDPTRTGFNQPQHF.

The CDR3 protein is CASSFGTNSNQPQHF. CDR3 nucleotides: TGTGCCAGCAGCTTCGGGACAAATAGCAATCAGCCCCAGCATTTT. The rearrangement links TRBV5-5 to TRBJ1-5; D possibly corresponds to TRBD1 (6 bases). V lost 2 bases, J lost 0 bases, and 9 bases lay in between. Per the germline V gene, CDR1 is SGHKS and CDR2 is YYEKEE (reference sequence). The CDR3 has 15 amino acids. Drawing the rest from reference TRBV5-5 and TRBJ1-5, the complete variable domain is DAGVTQSPTHLIKTRGQQVTLRCSPISGHKSVSWYQQVLGQGPQFIFQYYEKEERGRGNFPDRFSARQFPNYSSELNVNALLLGDSALYLCASSFGTNSNQPQHFGDGTRLSIL.

This clone was seen just once. The gene calls are TRBV18 and TRBJ1-2; 8 bases are a match to TRBD1. CDR3 length: 14 amino acids. Per germline, CDR1 KGHSH and CDR2 LQKENI. J gave up 5 bases and V 5 bases, and 7 bases lay outside the gene matches. This CDR3 is CASSISTGEYGYTF. In DNA form, the CDR3 reads TGTGCCAGCTCAATTTCGACAGGGGAGTATGGCTACACCTTC.

The rearrangement links TRBV7-3 to TRBJ2-7; TRBD1 matches at 8 bases. J was trimmed by 5 bases and V by 0 bases; bases with no gene match: 6. CDR1 and CDR2 (germline): SGHTA, FQGTGA. The CDR3 loop spans 15 amino acids. The CDR3 DNA reads as TGTGCCAGCAGCTTAACTATGACAGGGGTCGACGAGCAGTACTTC. This sequence encodes CASSLTMTGVDEQYF.

The chain couples TRBV3-1 (or the pseudogene TRBV3-2) to TRBJ2-1; a possible D gene is TRBD2 (5 bases). Trimming pared 4 bases from V and 6 bases from J, leaving 19 bases between. There are 16 residues in the CDR3. The germline V gene has CDR1 LGHDT and CDR2 YNNKEL (reference sequence). The CDR3 sequence is CASSRAGLTIGNEQFF. CDR3 sequence (DNA): TGTGCCAGCAGCCGGGCGGGCTTGACGATAGGCAATGAGCAGTTCTTC.

The rearrangement joins TRBV19 to TRBJ2-1; D perhaps matches TRBD2 (5 bases). V was pared by 4 bases and J by 7 bases, with 29 bases between. Germline values: CDR1 LNHDA, CDR2 SQIVND (reference sequence). CDR3 size: 19 residues. CDR3 residues: CASSSIWGATELMGNEQFF. The CDR3 nucleotides read TGTGCCAGTAGTAGTATTTGGGGAGCTACTGAACTTATGGGGAATGAGCAGTTCTTC.